Described below is a single T cell receptor (beta chain) sequence and its context. Antigen specificity is unknown. The data are from a study of molecular identifiers for immune sequencing clone quantification. Notes on the study in general: Clones exceeding 20 RNA copies carried over 97% of effector molecules but under 1% of naive-cell molecules.

The CDR3 runs to 15 residues. The ends were cut back, 5 bases at V and 2 bases at J, with 16 bases in the middle. Previously published methods and listed TCR primers were used for the bulk TCR libraries. TCRdb reprocessed the PCR reads via MiXCR and lists one record per CDR3 protein. Among about half a million distinct CDR3 sequences listed, roughly 26% were seen once. Researchers sorted naive CD8 T cells as cells that were CD8+CD4-CCR7+CD45RA+. This clonotype was sampled from a human donor in good health. Some libraries in this study had Jurkat cell RNA spiked in. The sample comprised naive CD8+ T cells from blood, with Jurkat cell RNA spiked in. Subset here: FACS-sorted CD8+CD4-CCR7+CD45RA+ naive T cells. V gene TRBV12-3 or TRBV12-4 combines with J gene TRBJ2-7; D is possibly TRBD1 (5 bases). In nucleotides, the CDR3 is TGTGCCAGCAGTGTCGAGACAGTGAACCCCTACGAGCAGTACTTC. It translates to CASSVETVNPYEQYF.